The source of this T cell receptor (beta chain) is a study of PD-L1 blockade in urothelial cancer. Each PCR received spiked synthetic TCR analog templates. Clones were read by immunoSEQ multiplex PCR, and TCRdb kept only the in-frame ones, dropping some. The sample includes about 57,000 clones, more than 70% of them seen just once. The CDR3 is made up of 13 amino acids. Trimming pared 6 bases from V and 10 bases from J, leaving 13 bases between. Germline CDR1 reads MNHEY; CDR2 reads SMNVEV (reference sequence). Disease in patients was locally advanced or metastatic urothelial carcinoma. Specimen: PBMCs, collected around atezolizumab (anti-PD-L1) treatment. This receptor was taken from a man between 45 and 60 years old with urothelial cancer. The V gene is TRBV27, the J gene TRBJ1-6, with TRBD1 as a possible D gene (5 bases). The CDR3 coding sequence is TGTGCCAGCAGAGGAAGACAGTTATCACCCCTCCACTTT. Translation gives CASRGRQLSPLHF.